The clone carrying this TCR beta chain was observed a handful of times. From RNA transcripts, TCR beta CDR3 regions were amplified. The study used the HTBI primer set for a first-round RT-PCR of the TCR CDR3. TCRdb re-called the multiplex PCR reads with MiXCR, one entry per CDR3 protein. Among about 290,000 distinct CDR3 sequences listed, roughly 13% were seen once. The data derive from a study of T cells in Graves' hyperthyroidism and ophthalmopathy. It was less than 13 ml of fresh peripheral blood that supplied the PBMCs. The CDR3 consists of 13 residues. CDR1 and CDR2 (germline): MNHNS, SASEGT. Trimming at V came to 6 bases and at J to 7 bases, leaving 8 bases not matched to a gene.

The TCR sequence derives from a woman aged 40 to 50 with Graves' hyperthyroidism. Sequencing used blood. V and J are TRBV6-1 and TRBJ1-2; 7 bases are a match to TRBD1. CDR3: CASSVTGFSGYTF. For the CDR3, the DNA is TGTGCCAGCAGCGTGACAGGGTTCAGTGGCTACACCTTC.